One sample yielded the 7 T cell receptor beta chains listed below, sequenced in a study of blood T cell repertoires in COVID-19. Data came from immunoSEQ multiplex PCR; TCRdb stores just in-frame clones and leaves some out. The sample consists of 130,000 or so clones, 85% to 90% of them appearing once. The sequenced sample was peripheral blood. The receptors were sampled from a man in his 70s with active or convalescent COVID-19.

V usage is TRBV5-1 and J usage is TRBJ2-1, with 10 positions matching TRBD2. The CDR3 extends over 15 amino acids. CDR1 and CDR2 from the germline V gene are SGHRS and YFSETQ. J lost 9 bases, V lost 0 bases, and 6 bases had no gene match. The CDR3 bases are TGCGCCAGCAGCTTGGCTCTAGCGGGAGCACTTGAGCAGTTCTTC. It codes for CASSLALAGALEQFF.

The chain joins TRBV27 to TRBJ2-4, with D unresolved. With 2 bases removed from V and 4 bases from J, the gap between germline ends came to 18 bases. Germline V CDR1 and CDR2: MNHEY, SMNVEV (reference sequence). The CDR3 is 17 amino acids. The CDR3 DNA reads TGTGCCAGCAGTTTACCCACCCCGTTTTACTTGAAAAACATTCAGTACTTC. This encodes CASSLPTPFYLKNIQYF.

This clone appeared a few times. This chain joins TRBV19 and TRBJ1-1; TRBD1 aligns across 9 bases. CDR3 length: 14 amino acids. From germline, CDR1 is LNHDA and CDR2 SQIVND (reference sequence). Germline trimming cut 5 bases from V and 3 bases from J; bases unmatched to any gene: 4. The CDR3 bases are TGTGCCAGTAGTGGACAGGGGCCCTACACTGAAGCTTTCTTT. This sequence encodes CASSGQGPYTEAFF.

The CDR3 nucleotides are TGTGCAAGTCGCTTAGAGGTCCCCTTCCTAGCGGGAGAGACCCAGTACTTC. Protein: CASRLEVPFLAGETQYF. The V gene is TRBV12-2, the J gene TRBJ2-5; the D call of TRBD2 is as the table states it, not checked on the DNA. TRBV12-2 is annotated as a pseudogene. This CDR3 spans 17 amino acids.

The rearrangement uses TRBV6-5 and TRBJ1-3; no definite D call. Per the germline V gene, CDR1 is MNHEY and CDR2 is SVGAGI. The ends were cut back, 7 bases at V and 4 bases at J, with 11 bases in the middle. The CDR3 contains 13 residues. The CDR3 here is CASTPQAGNTIYF. The CDR3, as DNA: TGTGCCAGCACCCCTCAGGCCGGAAACACCATATATTTT.

The chain couples TRBV28 to TRBJ1-5, with D uncertain. Germline CDR1 MDHEN, CDR2 SYDVKM. The CDR3 loop spans 12 amino acids. V lost 6 bases and J lost 4, with 7 bases in between. In nucleotides, the CDR3 is TGTGCCAGCAGAGTCAGTAATCAGCCCCAGCATTTT. It codes for CASRVSNQPQHF.

The rearrangement joins TRBV5-4 to TRBJ2-1; 8 nucleotides align to TRBD1. The germline V gene encodes CDR1 SGHNT and CDR2 YYREEE (reference sequence). With V trimmed by 4 bases and J by 3 bases, 6 bases remained unmatched. CDR3 length: 15 residues. The CDR3 coding sequence is TGTGCCAGCAGCACCCCCGGGACAGGCTACAATGAGCAGTTCTTC. Protein product: CASSTPGTGYNEQFF.